These T cell receptor beta chains were read from a single sample in a study of T cell responses to AZD1222 COVID-19 vaccine. Some clones are missing from TCRdb's copy, which holds only in-frame ones; the method was immunoSEQ multiplex PCR. This table holds 95,000 to 100,000 clones, just over 90% found once. This material consisted of peripheral blood, taken on day 0 of AZD1222 vaccination. The receptors shown here come from an adult in good health. Both conserved end residues are part of each CDR3. A D gene is named only where the DNA matches it firmly.

V	D	J	CDR3
TRBV7-9	TRBD1	TRBJ1-2	CASSRGQGVGYGYTF
TRBV11-1	NA	TRBJ2-1	CASSPNAGEQFF
TRBV6-1	TRBD1	TRBJ2-7	CASSELQGASGEQYF
TRBV7-6	NA	TRBJ2-2	CASSPPSGELFF
TRBV21-1	NA	TRBJ2-3	CASSKVPDRGYTQYF
TRBV9	NA	TRBJ1-1	CASSVQLTANTEAFF
TRBV5-1	NA	TRBJ1-2	CASSSSGGGRDYGYTF
TRBV29-1	NA	TRBJ1-1	CSAHIGGNTEAFF
TRBV3-1/TRBV3-2	NA	TRBJ1-5	CASSQEVNQPQHF
TRBV6-6	NA	TRBJ1-2	CASSLYRGGYTF
TRBV19	NA	TRBJ1-5	CASSIPGARGNQPQHF
TRBV29-1	TRBD1	TRBJ1-1	CSVTPGQGENTEAFF
TRBV4-1	NA	TRBJ2-7	CASSPQPGRDFNEQYF
TRBV19	TRBD1	TRBJ1-1	CASSNRGWTEAFF
TRBV28	NA	TRBJ1-5	CASSTLVGLNQPQHF
TRBV5-1	NA	TRBJ1-4	CASSVSPGEKLFF
TRBV7-2	NA	TRBJ1-6	CASSRFYRADNSPLHF
TRBV10-3	NA	TRBJ1-2	CAISGGFLGYTF
TRBV6-5	TRBD2	TRBJ2-5	CASSYAERGEGETQYF
TRBV2	NA	TRBJ2-3	CASVADTSTDTQYF